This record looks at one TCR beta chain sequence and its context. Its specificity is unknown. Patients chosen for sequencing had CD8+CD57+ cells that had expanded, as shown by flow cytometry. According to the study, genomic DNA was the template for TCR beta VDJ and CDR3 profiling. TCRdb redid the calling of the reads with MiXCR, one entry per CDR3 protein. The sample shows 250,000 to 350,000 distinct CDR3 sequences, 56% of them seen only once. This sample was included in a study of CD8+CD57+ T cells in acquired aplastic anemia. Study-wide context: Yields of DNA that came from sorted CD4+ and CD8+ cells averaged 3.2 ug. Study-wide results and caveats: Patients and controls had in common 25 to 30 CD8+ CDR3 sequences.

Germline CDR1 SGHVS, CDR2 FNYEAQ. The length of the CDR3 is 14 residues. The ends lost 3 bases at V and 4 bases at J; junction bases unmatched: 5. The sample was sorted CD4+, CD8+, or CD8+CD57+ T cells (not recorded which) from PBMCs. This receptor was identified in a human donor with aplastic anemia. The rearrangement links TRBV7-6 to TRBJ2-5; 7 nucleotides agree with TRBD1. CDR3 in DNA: TGTGCCAGCAGCTTGAGGGGGCGCCGAGAGACCCAGTACTTC. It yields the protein CASSLRGRRETQYF.